This T cell receptor (beta chain) emerged from a study of blood T cell repertoires in COVID-19. Study at large: Researchers got acute and convalescent COVID-19 samples from the United States, Italy and Spain. Sample material is recorded as cDNA or gDNA derived from T cells, B-cell-depleted T cells, or PBMCs.

Authors' analysis steps: The assay estimated nucleated cells by amplifying reference gene primers. Repertoires were generated with immunoSEQ multiplex PCR, while TCRdb's copy carries only in-frame clones and drops some. V and J calls and clone size are copied from that table; D and trimming were computed from the DNA. The data contain some 290,000 clones, roughly nine tenths of them singletons. The CDR3 extends over 13 amino acids. Trimming removed 1 base from V and 5 bases from J, with 9 bases in between. CDR1 is LNHDA, CDR2 SQIVND, per germline (reference sequence). Followed over time, Seattle patients had been enrolled while infection was active.

The sample was peripheral blood. The TCR comes from a woman in her twenties or thirties with COVID-19, enrolled during active disease. The V call is TRBV19, the J call TRBJ2-7; D not resolved. CDR3 DNA sequence: TGTGCCAGTAGTATAGGGGCCTCGGACGAGCAGTACTTC. This codes for CASSIGASDEQYF.